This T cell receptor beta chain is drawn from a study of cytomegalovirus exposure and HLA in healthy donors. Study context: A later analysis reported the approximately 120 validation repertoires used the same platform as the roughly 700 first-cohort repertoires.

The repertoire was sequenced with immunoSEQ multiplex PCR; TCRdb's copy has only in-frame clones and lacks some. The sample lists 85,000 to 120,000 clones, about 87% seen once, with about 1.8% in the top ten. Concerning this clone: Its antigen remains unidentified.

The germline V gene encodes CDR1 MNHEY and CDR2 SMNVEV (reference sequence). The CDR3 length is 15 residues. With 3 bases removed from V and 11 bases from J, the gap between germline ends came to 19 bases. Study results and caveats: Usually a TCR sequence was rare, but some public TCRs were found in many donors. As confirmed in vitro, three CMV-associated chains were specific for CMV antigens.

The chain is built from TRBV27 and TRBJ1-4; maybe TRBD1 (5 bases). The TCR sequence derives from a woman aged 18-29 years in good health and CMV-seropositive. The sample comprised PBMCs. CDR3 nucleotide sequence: TGTGCCAGCAGTTTTGATCTGGGGGGAAACGGGAAACTGTTTTTT. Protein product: CASSFDLGGNGKLFF.